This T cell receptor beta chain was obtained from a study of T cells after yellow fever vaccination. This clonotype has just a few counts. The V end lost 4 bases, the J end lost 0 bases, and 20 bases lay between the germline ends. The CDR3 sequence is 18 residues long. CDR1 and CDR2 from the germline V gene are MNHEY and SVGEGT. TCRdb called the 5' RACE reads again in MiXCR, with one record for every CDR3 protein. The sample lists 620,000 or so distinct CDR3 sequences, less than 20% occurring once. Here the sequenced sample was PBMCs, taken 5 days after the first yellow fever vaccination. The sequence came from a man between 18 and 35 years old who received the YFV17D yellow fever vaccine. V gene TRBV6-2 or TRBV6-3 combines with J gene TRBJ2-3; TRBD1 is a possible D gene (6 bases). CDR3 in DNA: TGTGCCAGCAGTTCCCTTCGAGACAGGCTGGAGAGCACAGATACGCAGTATTTT. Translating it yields CASSSLRDRLESTDTQYF.